Listed below are T cell receptor beta chains from one sample, sequenced in a study of cytomegalovirus exposure and HLA in healthy donors. The data were produced by immunoSEQ multiplex PCR, yet TCRdb's version contains in-frame clones alone and is incomplete. Recorded for this sample: 150,000 or so clones. The material sequenced was PBMCs. The origin of the receptors is a woman between 50 and 59 years old in good health and CMV-seronegative. Each CDR3 is given with its conserved first and last residue.

j_call,v_call,cdr3_aa
TRBJ1-1,TRBV7-6,CASSLVVGQGMYEAFF
TRBJ2-5,TRBV5-4,CASSKGTGWGIPQETQYF
TRBJ1-5,TRBV6-5,CASSPGGFDQPQHF
TRBJ1-2,TRBV30,CAWSVGGDGYTF
TRBJ2-1,TRBV7-3,CASSLLAGNYNEQFF
TRBJ2-1,TRBV30,CAWSGDRDEQFF
TRBJ1-1,TRBV19,CASSIGDYTEAFF
TRBJ2-3,TRBV5-8,CASSLLLPGQYTDTQYF
TRBJ1-1,TRBV4-2,CASSPAGEDTEAFF
TRBJ1-4,TRBV4-1,CASSQVLRNEKLFF
TRBJ2-2,TRBV30,CAWRGPSLGELFF
TRBJ1-2,TRBV18,CASSPNVGAEPYTF
TRBJ1-2,TRBV6-5,CASSYRPGAGNYGYTF
TRBJ1-3,TRBV28,CASSLTGGYGNTIYF
TRBJ1-6,TRBV2,CASSVSPTSGSPLHF
TRBJ1-5,TRBV19,CASSRGSDQPQHF
TRBJ2-7,TRBV4-1,CASSQAASGAYEQYF
TRBJ1-5,TRBV16,CASSRTGPGNQPQHF
TRBJ1-5,TRBV6-1,CASRASYKDQPQHF
TRBJ2-3,TRBV5-1,CASSHGTSGSTDTQYF
TRBJ1-2,TRBV19,CASSIERTGVPNYGYTF
TRBJ2-3,TRBV19,CATAGLHGEYRQADTQYF
TRBJ2-1,TRBV7-2,CASSQDRGRGEFF
TRBJ1-3,TRBV28,CASSLHSDSGNTIYF
TRBJ1-2,TRBV30,CAWSVDRLNYGYTF
TRBJ2-6,TRBV6-5,CASSSRGTGANVLTF